This T cell receptor beta chain comes out of a study of blood T cell repertoires in COVID-19. Overall study context: Samples representing acute and convalescent COVID-19 were sourced from the United States, Italy and Spain. PBMCs, B-cell-depleted T cells, or T cells were the source of the cDNA or gDNA that made up the material.

Germline V gene sequence: CDR1 MDHEN, CDR2 SYDVKM. V lost 7 bases to trimming and J lost 5 bases, with 11 bases between them. CDR3 length equals 12 residues. Original processing notes: Amplification of reference gene primers was used by the study to estimate nucleated cell counts. TCRdb's copy holds only in-frame clones and misses some; the assay was immunoSEQ multiplex PCR. Clone size and V and J calls were adopted from that table, with D and trimming inferred from the DNA. The profile covers about 380,000 clones, with about 80% appearing a single time and 1.1% taken by the ten largest. The origin of this receptor is a human donor with acute or convalescent COVID-19. The donor label of this sample is uncertain. The chain carries TRBV28 and TRBJ1-2, with a weak D call TRBD1 (5 bases). What was sequenced was peripheral blood. CDR3 DNA: TGTGCCAGCAAGGGGTTCGGGTATGGCTACACCTTC. Protein sequence: CASKGFGYGYTF.